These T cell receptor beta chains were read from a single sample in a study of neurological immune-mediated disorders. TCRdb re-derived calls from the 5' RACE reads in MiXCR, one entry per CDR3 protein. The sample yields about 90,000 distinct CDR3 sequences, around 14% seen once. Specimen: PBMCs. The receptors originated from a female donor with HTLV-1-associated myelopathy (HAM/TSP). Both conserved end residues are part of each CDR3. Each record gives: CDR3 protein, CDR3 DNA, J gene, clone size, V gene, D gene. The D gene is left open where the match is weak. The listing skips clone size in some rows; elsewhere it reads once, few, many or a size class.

CDR3 protein: CSARDPGQGDETQYF; CDR3 DNA: TGCAGTGCTAGAGACCCGGGACAGGGGGACGAGACCCAGTACTTC; J gene: TRBJ2-5; clone size: many; V gene: TRBV20-1; D gene: TRBD1
CDR3 protein: CASSLVIEDTQYF; CDR3 DNA: TGTGCCAGCAGCTTAGTTATAGAGGATACGCAGTATTTT; J gene: TRBJ2-3; clone size: few; V gene: TRBV7-2; D gene: .
CDR3 protein: CASSSREGGHEQYF; CDR3 DNA: TGCGCCAGCAGCTCCCGGGAAGGAGGTCACGAGCAGTACTTC; J gene: TRBJ2-7; clone size: many; V gene: TRBV5-1; D gene: .
CDR3 protein: CASSLYSGGGAEAFF; CDR3 DNA: TGCGCCAGCAGCCTATACTCGGGCGGGGGAGCTGAAGCTTTCTTT; J gene: TRBJ1-1; clone size: many; V gene: TRBV5-1; D gene: .
CDR3 protein: CSAKDRGRTDTQYF; CDR3 DNA: TGCAGTGCAAAGGACAGGGGGCGGACAGATACGCAGTATTTT; J gene: TRBJ2-3; clone size: many; V gene: TRBV20-1; D gene: TRBD1
CDR3 protein: CAISDVGGDDTDTQYF; CDR3 DNA: TGTGCCATCAGTGATGTCGGGGGGGACGACACAGATACGCAGTATTTT; J gene: TRBJ2-3; clone size: many; V gene: TRBV10-3; D gene: TRBD2
CDR3 protein: CASSSGVYNEQFF; CDR3 DNA: TGTGCCAGCAGTTCAGGGGTTTACAATGAGCAGTTCTTC; J gene: TRBJ2-1; clone size: few; V gene: TRBV12-3/TRBV12-4; D gene: .
CDR3 protein: CATSRDMREGGTDTQYF; CDR3 DNA: TGTGCTACCAGCAGAGACATGCGCGAGGGCGGCACAGATACGCAGTATTTT; J gene: TRBJ2-3; clone size: many; V gene: TRBV15; D gene: .
CDR3 protein: CASSFGYSYTF; CDR3 DNA: TGTGCCAGCAGCTTCGGTTATAGCTACACCTTC; J gene: TRBJ1-2; clone size: many; V gene: TRBV7-9; D gene: .
CDR3 protein: CASRETKGLGNSPLHF; CDR3 DNA: TGCGCCAGCAGGGAAACTAAAGGACTGGGTAATTCACCCCTCCACTTT; J gene: TRBJ1-6; clone size: few; V gene: TRBV5-1; D gene: .
CDR3 protein: CSAIRRPDGYTF; CDR3 DNA: TGCAGTGCTATCAGAAGGCCAGATGGCTACACCTTC; J gene: TRBJ1-2; clone size: many; V gene: TRBV20-1; D gene: .
CDR3 protein: CASSLTSIEADTQYF; CDR3 DNA: TGCGCCAGCAGCTTGACTAGTATCGAGGCAGATACGCAGTATTTT; J gene: TRBJ2-3; clone size: many; V gene: TRBV5-1; D gene: .
CDR3 protein: CASSVDGNGELFF; CDR3 DNA: TGTGCCAGCAGCGTAGATGGTAACGGGGAGCTGTTTTTT; J gene: TRBJ2-2; clone size: many; V gene: TRBV9; D gene: .
CDR3 protein: CATGAGTSIGELFF; CDR3 DNA: TGCGCCACCGGAGCCGGGACTAGCATCGGGGAGCTGTTTTTT; J gene: TRBJ2-2; clone size: many; V gene: TRBV10-1; D gene: TRBD2
CDR3 protein: CASSPTTARDTQYF; CDR3 DNA: TGTGCCAGCTCACCAACTACAGCCAGGGATACGCAGTATTTT; J gene: TRBJ2-3; clone size: .; V gene: TRBV18; D gene: .
CDR3 protein: CASSFIDFFTDTQYF; CDR3 DNA: TGTGCCAGCAGTTTCATCGATTTCTTCACAGATACGCAGTATTTT; J gene: TRBJ2-3; clone size: few; V gene: TRBV28; D gene: .
CDR3 protein: CASSQAGNTDTQYF; CDR3 DNA: TGTGCCAGCAGCCAGGCGGGGAACACAGATACGCAGTATTTT; J gene: TRBJ2-3; clone size: once; V gene: TRBV12-3/TRBV12-4; D gene: .
CDR3 protein: CASSLDSNRGYEQYF; CDR3 DNA: TGTGCCAGCAGCTTAGATAGTAACAGGGGCTACGAGCAGTACTTC; J gene: TRBJ2-7; clone size: many; V gene: TRBV7-9; D gene: TRBD1
CDR3 protein: CASSRGTDSTDTQYF; CDR3 DNA: TGCGCCAGCAGCAGGGGGACAGACAGCACAGATACGCAGTATTTT; J gene: TRBJ2-3; clone size: few; V gene: TRBV5-1; D gene: TRBD1
CDR3 protein: CASSLEQFSYNEQFF; CDR3 DNA: TGCGCCAGCAGCTTAGAACAGTTCTCTTACAATGAGCAGTTCTTC; J gene: TRBJ2-1; clone size: many; V gene: TRBV5-1; D gene: .
CDR3 protein: CSSEGQGGAEAFF; CDR3 DNA: TGCAGCTCTGAGGGTCAGGGAGGCGCTGAAGCTTTCTTT; J gene: TRBJ1-1; clone size: many; V gene: TRBV29-1; D gene: .
CDR3 protein: CASSLAGVLYEQYF; CDR3 DNA: TGCGCCAGCAGCTTGGCCGGAGTTCTCTACGAGCAGTACTTC; J gene: TRBJ2-7; clone size: many; V gene: TRBV5-1; D gene: .
CDR3 protein: CASSLGRTGGTDTQYF; CDR3 DNA: TGTGCCAGCAGCTTAGGGCGGACAGGGGGCACAGATACGCAGTATTTT; J gene: TRBJ2-3; clone size: many; V gene: TRBV7-9; D gene: TRBD1
CDR3 protein: CVSSYGQETQYF; CDR3 DNA: TGTGTCAGCAGTTATGGGCAAGAGACCCAGTACTTC; J gene: TRBJ2-5; clone size: few; V gene: TRBV12-3/TRBV12-4; D gene: .
CDR3 protein: CASSTRGTRAFGNQPQHF; CDR3 DNA: TGTGCCAGCAGTACCAGGGGTACTAGGGCCTTCGGCAATCAGCCCCAGCATTTT; J gene: TRBJ1-5; clone size: many; V gene: TRBV6-5; D gene: .
CDR3 protein: CASSLDRGQVKFYEQYF; CDR3 DNA: TGTGCCAGCAGTTTAGACAGGGGGCAGGTAAAATTTTACGAGCAGTACTTC; J gene: TRBJ2-7; clone size: .; V gene: TRBV12-3/TRBV12-4; D gene: TRBD1
CDR3 protein: CASSPVSGPNEQFF; CDR3 DNA: TGTGCCAGCAGCCCAGTATCGGGCCCCAATGAGCAGTTCTTC; J gene: TRBJ2-1; clone size: many; V gene: TRBV9; D gene: .
CDR3 protein: CASSFTTVGGTEAFF; CDR3 DNA: TGCGCCAGCAGCTTCACCACAGTGGGAGGGACTGAAGCTTTCTTT; J gene: TRBJ1-1; clone size: once; V gene: TRBV5-1; D gene: .
CDR3 protein: CANSLEGGATYEQYF; CDR3 DNA: TGTGCCAACAGCTTAGAAGGCGGGGCGACCTACGAGCAGTACTTC; J gene: TRBJ2-7; clone size: .; V gene: TRBV7-6; D gene: .
CDR3 protein: CASSEFRGDTYEQYF; CDR3 DNA: TGTGCCAGCAGTGAATTCAGGGGAGATACCTACGAGCAGTACTTC; J gene: TRBJ2-7; clone size: many; V gene: TRBV25-1; D gene: .
CDR3 protein: CSANSGVNTEAFF; CDR3 DNA: TGCAGTGCTAATTCCGGGGTGAACACTGAAGCTTTCTTT; J gene: TRBJ1-1; clone size: many; V gene: TRBV20-1; D gene: .
CDR3 protein: CSARQGQETQYF; CDR3 DNA: TGCAGTGCTAGACAGGGCCAAGAGACCCAGTACTTC; J gene: TRBJ2-5; clone size: many; V gene: TRBV20-1; D gene: .
CDR3 protein: CASSPTLAAGLNYGYTF; CDR3 DNA: TGTGCCAGCAGCCCAACCCTCGCGGCAGGCCTGAACTATGGCTACACCTTC; J gene: TRBJ1-2; clone size: many; V gene: TRBV7-3; D gene: .
CDR3 protein: CASSYSPGNEQYF; CDR3 DNA: TGTGCCAGCAGTTACTCCCCAGGAAACGAGCAGTACTTC; J gene: TRBJ2-7; clone size: many; V gene: TRBV6-5; D gene: .
CDR3 protein: CASRLDTGPYEQYF; CDR3 DNA: TGTGCCAGCAGGCTGGACACGGGGCCCTACGAGCAGTACTTC; J gene: TRBJ2-7; clone size: many; V gene: TRBV2; D gene: .
CDR3 protein: CASRQGINEQFF; CDR3 DNA: TGCGCCAGCAGACAGGGGATCAATGAGCAGTTCTTC; J gene: TRBJ2-1; clone size: many; V gene: TRBV5-1; D gene: TRBD1
CDR3 protein: CASSLSGLNEQFF; CDR3 DNA: TGTGCCAGCAGCTTAAGCGGCCTCAATGAGCAGTTCTTC; J gene: TRBJ2-1; clone size: many; V gene: TRBV7-2; D gene: .
CDR3 protein: CASSPPREETQYF; CDR3 DNA: TGTGCCAGCAGCCCGCCCAGGGAAGAGACCCAGTACTTC; J gene: TRBJ2-5; clone size: .; V gene: TRBV7-9; D gene: .
CDR3 protein: CASSLDVLDNSPLHF; CDR3 DNA: TGCGCCAGCAGCTTGGATGTATTGGATAATTCACCCCTCCACTTT; J gene: TRBJ1-6; clone size: many; V gene: TRBV5-1; D gene: .
CDR3 protein: CASSPGHSTDTQYF; CDR3 DNA: TGTGCCAGCAGCCCGGGACATAGCACAGATACGCAGTATTTT; J gene: TRBJ2-3; clone size: few; V gene: TRBV7-3; D gene: .
CDR3 protein: CASSLGGTYQETQYF; CDR3 DNA: TGCGCCAGCAGCTTGGGAGGGACCTACCAAGAGACCCAGTACTTC; J gene: TRBJ2-5; clone size: many; V gene: TRBV5-1; D gene: .
CDR3 protein: CSARGLTEIQETQYF; CDR3 DNA: TGCAGTGCTAGAGGCCTGACAGAAATCCAAGAGACCCAGTACTTC; J gene: TRBJ2-5; clone size: .; V gene: TRBV20-1; D gene: .
CDR3 protein: CASSERASRGEQYF; CDR3 DNA: TGTGCCAGCAGTGAGCGGGCCTCAAGGGGTGAGCAGTACTTC; J gene: TRBJ2-7; clone size: .; V gene: TRBV2; D gene: .
CDR3 protein: CASSVGGGNTIYF; CDR3 DNA: TGTGCCAGCAGCGTAGGGGGAGGAAACACCATATATTTT; J gene: TRBJ1-3; clone size: many; V gene: TRBV9; D gene: .
CDR3 protein: CASSPTATSSYNEQFF; CDR3 DNA: TGTGCCAGCAGCCCTACAGCCACTAGCTCCTACAATGAGCAGTTCTTC; J gene: TRBJ2-1; clone size: few; V gene: TRBV7-7; D gene: .
CDR3 protein: CASSYAEIYEQYF; CDR3 DNA: TGTGCCAGCAGTTACGCTGAAATCTACGAGCAGTACTTC; J gene: TRBJ2-7; clone size: many; V gene: TRBV6-2/TRBV6-3; D gene: .
CDR3 protein: CASSLFGQGLNTGELFF; CDR3 DNA: TGTGCCAGCAGCTTATTTGGCCAAGGTTTGAACACCGGGGAGCTGTTTTTT; J gene: TRBJ2-2; clone size: many; V gene: TRBV7-3; D gene: .
CDR3 protein: CSARDSGQVYEQYF; CDR3 DNA: TGCAGTGCTAGAGATTCCGGACAGGTCTACGAGCAGTACTTC; J gene: TRBJ2-7; clone size: many; V gene: TRBV20-1; D gene: TRBD1
CDR3 protein: CASSQQGPYGYTF; CDR3 DNA: TGTGCCAGCAGCCAACAGGGGCCCTATGGCTACACCTTC; J gene: TRBJ1-2; clone size: many; V gene: TRBV3-1; D gene: .
CDR3 protein: CSAKGGRETQHF; CDR3 DNA: TGCAGTGCAAAAGGGGGGCGGGAGACCCAGCATTTT; J gene: TRBJ1-5; clone size: .; V gene: TRBV20-1; D gene: .
CDR3 protein: CASSAARSDTQYF; CDR3 DNA: TGTGCCAGCAGTGCGGCAAGATCTGATACGCAGTATTTT; J gene: TRBJ2-3; clone size: few; V gene: TRBV12-3/TRBV12-4; D gene: .
CDR3 protein: CASSQDYYGYTF; CDR3 DNA: TGCGCCAGCAGCCAGGATTATTATGGCTACACCTTC; J gene: TRBJ1-2; clone size: many; V gene: TRBV4-1; D gene: .
CDR3 protein: CASSSGTSAYEQYF; CDR3 DNA: TGTGCCAGCAGTTCCGGGACATCCGCCTACGAGCAGTACTTC; J gene: TRBJ2-7; clone size: many; V gene: TRBV2; D gene: .